The T cell receptor (beta chain) described here comes from a study of cytomegalovirus exposure and HLA in healthy donors. Overall study results and limits: The classifier, whose performance was assessed in both the original and validation cohorts, reportedly diagnosed cytomegalovirus status with high specificity and sensitivity. It was 150 or so TCR beta chains that were listed as cytomegalovirus-associated.

In the case of this clone: Its antigen is as yet unknown.

Produced via immunoSEQ multiplex PCR; TCRdb's table is partial and in-frame only. The sample holds nearly 200,000 clones; around 83% are singletons and the top ten take about an eighth. The CDR3 sequence is 18 residues long. Germline V gene data show CDR1 as MNHEY and CDR2 as SMNVEV (reference sequence). J lost 0 bases, V lost 2 bases, and 10 bases had no gene match. This sequence was found in a woman aged 25 to 39 in good health and CMV-seropositive. V is TRBV27 and J is TRBJ1-1, with TRBD1 matching 9 bases. The sequenced sample consisted of PBMCs. The CDR3 nucleotides read TGTGCCAGCAGTTTAACAGGGGGCCACTCCATTATGAACACTGAAGCTTTCTTT. The encoded protein is CASSLTGGHSIMNTEAFF.